The rows below give T cell receptor beta chains drawn from one sample of a study of T cell responses to AZD1222 COVID-19 vaccine. Assay used: immunoSEQ multiplex PCR; TCRdb lists only in-frame clones, some missing. Altogether 150,000 to 200,000 clones are present, approximately 90% being singletons, with the ten largest covering less than 4.5%. Here the sequenced sample was peripheral blood, taken 28 days after the second dose of the MenACWY control vaccine. Receptors were obtained from an adult who received the MenACWY meningococcal vaccine as a control. CDR3s include the opening cysteine and the closing phenylalanine or tryptophan. The order of the fields is J gene, V gene, clone size, D gene, CDR3 protein, CDR3 DNA. D genes are given only for firm matches. The listing skips clone size in some rows; elsewhere it reads once, few, many or a size class.

TRBJ2-1	TRBV6-5	-	-	CAARRYNEQFF	TGTGCCGCCCGCCGATACAATGAGCAGTTCTTC
TRBJ1-1	TRBV29-1	-	-	CSVKTGNTEAFF	TGCAGCGTCAAGACGGGGAACACTGAAGCTTTCTTT
TRBJ2-1	TRBV18	-	TRBD1	CASSPAGTGPHNEQFF	TGTGCCAGCTCACCAGCCGGGACAGGACCCCACAATGAGCAGTTCTTC
TRBJ1-1	TRBV7-9	-	-	CASSLNPSPEAFF	TGTGCCAGCAGCTTAAACCCATCCCCTGAAGCTTTCTTT
TRBJ2-3	TRBV12-3/TRBV12-4	-	-	CASSSDAEDTQYF	TGTGCCAGCAGTTCGGATGCGGAAGATACGCAGTATTTT
TRBJ2-7	TRBV19	-	TRBD2	CASSPSRGSYEQYF	TGTGCCAGTAGTCCCTCCCGCGGGAGTTACGAGCAGTACTTC
TRBJ1-3	TRBV28	-	TRBD1	CASRNAGGIFSGNTIYF	TGTGCCAGCAGGAATGCAGGGGGGATCTTCTCTGGAAACACCATATATTTT
TRBJ2-3	TRBV6-4	-	TRBD2	CASSNEAGGVDTQYF	TGTGCCAGCAGTAATGAAGCGGGAGGAGTAGATACGCAGTATTTT
TRBJ2-1	TRBV7-2	-	-	CASSLHQATAYEQFF	TGTGCCAGCAGCTTACATCAAGCCACCGCATATGAGCAGTTCTTC
TRBJ1-6	TRBV3-1/TRBV3-2	-	-	CASSQEPGGKSPLHF	TGTGCCAGCAGCCAAGAGCCCGGGGGAAAATCACCCCTCCACTTT
TRBJ1-2	TRBV5-6	-	TRBD1	CASSLWTGAPPNYGYTF	TGTGCCAGCAGCTTGTGGACAGGGGCGCCCCCTAACTATGGCTACACCTTC
TRBJ1-5	TRBV30	-	TRBD1	CAWQQTGGNQPQHF	TGTGCCTGGCAGCAGACAGGGGGCAATCAGCCCCAGCATTTT
TRBJ2-3	TRBV6-1	-	TRBD2	CASSDAGLADTDTQYF	TGTGCCAGCAGTGACGCCGGACTAGCGGACACAGATACGCAGTATTTT
TRBJ1-2	TRBV28	-	-	CASRSGTPMGYTF	TGTGCCAGCAGGTCCGGGACCCCTATGGGCTACACCTTC
TRBJ1-5	TRBV27	-	TRBD1	CASSPWTGGNQPQHF	TGTGCCAGCAGTCCCTGGACAGGGGGCAATCAGCCCCAGCATTTT
TRBJ2-3	TRBV18	-	-	CASSPKGNGADTQYF	TGTGCCAGCTCACCAAAAGGGAACGGCGCAGATACGCAGTATTTT
TRBJ2-2	TRBV19	-	-	CASSIVANTGELFF	TGTGCCAGTAGTATAGTGGCTAACACCGGGGAGCTGTTTTTT
TRBJ2-1	TRBV4-2	-	-	CASSRAGGDLDNEQFF	TGTGCCAGCAGCCGCGCGGGCGGGGACTTGGACAATGAGCAGTTCTTC
TRBJ1-5	TRBV28	once	-	CASSLLVDQPQHF	TGTGCCAGCAGTTTACTGGTAGATCAGCCCCAGCATTTT
TRBJ1-2	TRBV19	-	-	CASIPRGVGGGYTF	TGTGCCAGTATCCCCAGGGGCGTCGGAGGTGGCTACACCTTC
TRBJ1-2	TRBV5-1	-	-	CASSVRAGQLNYGYTF	TGCGCCAGCAGCGTGCGGGCTGGACAGCTTAACTATGGCTACACCTTC
TRBJ1-1	TRBV6-5	-	-	CASSAGARGTEAFF	TGTGCCAGCTCCGCCGGGGCGCGGGGCACTGAAGCTTTCTTT
TRBJ2-1	TRBV9	few	-	CASSVAEASYNEQFF	TGTGCCAGCAGCGTAGCGGAGGCCTCCTACAATGAGCAGTTCTTC
TRBJ2-3	TRBV7-9	-	TRBD1	CASSLGDRENTQYF	TGTGCCAGCAGCTTAGGGGACAGGGAAAATACGCAGTATTTT
TRBJ1-2	TRBV19	-	TRBD1	CASTPTGPYGYTF	TGTGCCAGTACTCCGACAGGGCCCTATGGCTACACCTTC
TRBJ2-1	TRBV5-1	-	TRBD1	CASSSTGGIGEQFF	TGCGCCAGCAGCTCGACAGGGGGCATCGGTGAGCAGTTCTTC
TRBJ2-5	TRBV10-3	once	-	CAISEATGLGETQYF	TGTGCCATCAGTGAGGCCACAGGGTTGGGGGAGACCCAGTACTTC
TRBJ2-5	TRBV30	-	-	CAWTPWPQETQYF	TGTGCCTGGACCCCCTGGCCTCAAGAGACCCAGTACTTC
TRBJ2-7	TRBV3-1/TRBV3-2	-	TRBD2	CASTLTSRRGDHEQYF	TGTGCCAGCACCCTGACTAGCCGGAGGGGAGACCACGAGCAGTACTTC
TRBJ1-5	TRBV11-2	-	-	CASSQESNQPQHF	TGTGCCAGCAGCCAAGAAAGCAATCAGCCCCAGCATTTT
TRBJ1-5	TRBV15	-	-	CATSRVNQPQHF	TGTGCCACCAGCAGAGTCAATCAGCCCCAGCATTTT
TRBJ2-5	TRBV9	-	TRBD2	CASSSSRGERVRETQYF	TGTGCCAGCAGCTCGTCTCGGGGGGAGAGGGTCAGAGAGACCCAGTACTTC
TRBJ1-2	TRBV30	-	TRBD1	CAWTIDRGTPLNYGYTF	TGTGCCTGGACCATAGACAGGGGGACCCCACTAAACTATGGCTACACCTTC
TRBJ1-1	TRBV6-2/TRBV6-3	-	-	CASSYFGQGDTEAFF	TGTGCCAGCAGTTACTTTGGGCAGGGCGACACTGAAGCTTTCTTT
TRBJ1-2	TRBV6-5	-	TRBD1	CASSYGGQADYGYTF	TGTGCCAGCAGTTATGGGGGACAGGCAGACTATGGCTACACCTTC
TRBJ2-7	TRBV6-5	-	TRBD1	CASSFTGTEGSQYF	TGTGCCAGCAGTTTCACCGGGACAGAGGGTTCGCAGTACTTC
TRBJ1-2	TRBV7-9	-	TRBD1	CASSPRTGFGYTF	TGTGCCAGCAGCCCAAGGACAGGGTTCGGCTACACCTTC
TRBJ1-5	TRBV5-1	-	-	CASSREGGNQPQHF	TGCGCCAGCAGCCGGGAAGGGGGCAATCAGCCCCAGCATTTT
TRBJ1-6	TRBV7-2	-	TRBD1	CASSPRGTASSPLHF	TGTGCCAGCAGCCCGAGAGGGACAGCTTCGTCACCCCTCCACTTT
TRBJ2-1	TRBV15	-	TRBD2	CATSREVRAGAGNEQFF	TGTGCCACCAGCAGAGAGGTTCGAGCGGGAGCTGGCAATGAGCAGTTCTTC